This T cell receptor beta chain was sequenced during a study of blood T cell repertoires in COVID-19. Study details: There were acute and convalescent COVID-19 samples, and they came from the United States, Italy and Spain.

As handled by the study authors: Amplifying reference gene primers gave estimates of nucleated cell counts. Method: immunoSEQ multiplex PCR; TCRdb's copy keeps in-frame clones and lacks some. For V, J and clone size, that table is used; D and trimming come from the DNA. The table has 90,000 to 120,000 clones, around 82% seen once. Germline CDR1 KGHSH, CDR2 LQKENI. CDR3 length: 14 residues. Trimming pared 1 base from V and 2 bases from J, leaving 8 bases between. The sequence was obtained from a human donor in a cohort sampled during active COVID-19. Specimen: peripheral blood. The chain has TRBV18 and TRBJ1-1; the D is unclear. This CDR3 reads CASSPQADNTEAFF. In DNA, the CDR3 is TGTGCCAGCTCACCACAGGCGGATAACACTGAAGCTTTCTTT.